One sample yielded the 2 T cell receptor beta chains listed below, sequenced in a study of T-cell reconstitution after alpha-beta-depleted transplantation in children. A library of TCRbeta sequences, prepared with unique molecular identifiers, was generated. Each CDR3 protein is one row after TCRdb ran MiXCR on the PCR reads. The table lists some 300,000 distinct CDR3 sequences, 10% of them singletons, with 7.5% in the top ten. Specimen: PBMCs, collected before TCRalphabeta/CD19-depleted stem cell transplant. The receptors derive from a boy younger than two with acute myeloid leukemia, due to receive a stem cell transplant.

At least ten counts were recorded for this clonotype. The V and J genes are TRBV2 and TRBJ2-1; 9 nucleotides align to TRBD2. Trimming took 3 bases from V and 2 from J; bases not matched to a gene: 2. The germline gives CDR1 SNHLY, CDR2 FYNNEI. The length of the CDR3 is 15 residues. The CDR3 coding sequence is TGTGCCAGCAGTGAGCTAGCGGGGCCCTACAATGAGCAGTTCTTC. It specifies CASSELAGPYNEQFF.

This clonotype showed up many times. The DNA of the CDR3 is TGTGCTAGTGGTTTGGCGACAGGGTCAGAGACCCAGTACTTC. It yields the protein CASGLATGSETQYF. J is TRBJ2-5 and V is TRBV12-5; 7 bases match TRBD1. The CDR3 length is 14 residues. V lost 1 base and J lost 4; bases outside the gene matches: 3. Germline CDR1 reads LGHNT; CDR2 reads FRNRAP.